These 8 T cell receptor beta chains originate from one sample sequenced in a study of T-cell memory formation after mild COVID-19. Using its own MiXCR run on the 5' RACE reads, TCRdb lists one record per CDR3 protein. This sample has about 560,000 distinct CDR3 sequences; 15% to 20% occur once, and the top ten carry about 8.1%. Specimen: PBMCs or a T cell subset sorted from them (not recorded which). The receptors were sampled from an adult woman who had mild COVID-19 (a few samples of this study predate the infection). Cell type and time point are not known.

This clonotype was picked up a small number of times. This rearrangement joins TRBV12-3 or TRBV12-4 to TRBJ1-5; D gene ambiguous. Deletions cut 5 bases from V and 0 bases from J, with 14 bases between. CDR3 length equals 16 residues. The CDR3 region has the DNA TGTGCCAGCAGTCCCCGAAGTCCTCTTAGCAATCAGCCCCAGCATTTT. This encodes CASSPRSPLSNQPQHF.

V usage is TRBV30 and J usage is TRBJ1-3; D gene uncertain. This CDR3 region has 13 residues. CDR1 and CDR2 (germline): GTSNPN, SVGIG (reference sequence). Between the trimmed V and J ends, which lost 4 bases and 4 bases, there was a span of 11 bases. The CDR3 protein is CAWMGGSGNTIYF. The CDR3, as DNA: TGTGCCTGGATGGGAGGTTCGGGAAACACCATATATTTT.

The chain employs TRBV7-9 and TRBJ2-3; 9 bases map to TRBD2. This CDR3 comprises 16 residues. J was trimmed by 1 base and V by 5 bases; bases with no gene match: 7. CDR1 and CDR2 from the germline V gene are SEHNR and FQNEAQ (reference sequence). In DNA form, the CDR3 reads TGTGCCAGCAGCGGTCGCCGGACTAGCGGCACAGATACGCAGTATTTT. Protein product: CASSGRRTSGTDTQYF.

The rearrangement links TRBV15 to TRBJ2-7; D call uncertain. Germline V gene lookup returns CDR1 LNHNV and CDR2 YYDKDF (reference sequence). The germline V and J ends were trimmed by 0 bases and 8 bases, with 23 bases remaining between them. The CDR3 extends over 17 amino acids. The CDR3 sequence: CATSRDPVWVMEKKQYF. The DNA for the CDR3 is TGTGCCACCAGCAGAGATCCTGTATGGGTAATGGAGAAGAAGCAGTACTTC.

The gene calls are TRBV7-9 and TRBJ2-1; 7 positions match TRBD2. J gave up 10 bases and V 5 bases, and 11 bases lay outside the gene matches. From germline, CDR1 is SEHNR and CDR2 FQNEAQ (reference sequence). This CDR3 contains 14 residues. The CDR3 reads CASSAPREVREQFF. CDR3 in DNA: TGTGCCAGCAGCGCCCCCCGGGAGGTCCGCGAGCAGTTCTTC.

This chain links TRBV6-2 or TRBV6-3 with TRBJ1-1, with TRBD1 matching 10 bases. V trimming: 6 bases; J trimming: 3 bases; junction bases outside the gene matches: 7. The CDR3 loop spans 15 amino acids. CDR1 and CDR2 (germline): MNHEY, SVGEGT. The CDR3 loop reads CASSSWTGGDTEAFF. The CDR3 bases are TGTGCCAGCAGCTCCTGGACAGGGGGAGACACTGAAGCTTTCTTT.

This clonotype was found a few times. The rearrangement joins TRBV3-1 to TRBJ2-5; TRBD2 aligns across 9 bases. The V and J ends lost 6 bases and 6 bases, in that order; junction bases with no gene match: 8. Per germline, CDR1 LGHDT and CDR2 YNNKEL (reference sequence). The CDR3 spans 14 residues. The CDR3 is CASSRAGGEKTQYF. In DNA, the CDR3 is TGTGCCAGCAGTCGAGCGGGAGGTGAGAAGACCCAGTACTTC.

This rearrangement joins TRBV6-1 to TRBJ1-1, with 8 bases identical to TRBD1. From germline, CDR1 is MNHNS and CDR2 SASEGT. The CDR3 runs 16 residues. Trimming removed 5 bases from V and 3 bases from J; junction bases left unmatched: 11. The chain's CDR3 is CASSKPPRGRDTEAFF. In DNA form, the CDR3 reads TGTGCCAGCAGTAAGCCCCCCAGGGGGCGAGACACTGAAGCTTTCTTT.